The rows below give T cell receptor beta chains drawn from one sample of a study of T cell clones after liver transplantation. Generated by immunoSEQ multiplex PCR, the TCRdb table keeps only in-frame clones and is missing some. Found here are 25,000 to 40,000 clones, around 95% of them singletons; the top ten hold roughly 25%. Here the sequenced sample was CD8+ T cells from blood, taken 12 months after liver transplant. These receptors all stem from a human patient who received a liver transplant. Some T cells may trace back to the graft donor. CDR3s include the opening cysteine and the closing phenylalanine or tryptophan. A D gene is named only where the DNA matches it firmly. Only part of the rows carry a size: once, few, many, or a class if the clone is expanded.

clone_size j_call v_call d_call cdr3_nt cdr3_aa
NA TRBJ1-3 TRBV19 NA TGTGCCAGTAGTATAGACTCGATACAGGTCGCCTCTGGAAACACCATATATTTT CASSIDSIQVASGNTIYF
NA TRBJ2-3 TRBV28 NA TGTGCCAGCAGTTCTGGGTGGCCAGATACGCAGTATTTT CASSSGWPDTQYF
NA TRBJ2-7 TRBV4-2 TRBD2 TGTGCCAGCAGCCAAGATCCGACTAGCGGGAGCTCCTACGAGCAGTACTTC CASSQDPTSGSSYEQYF
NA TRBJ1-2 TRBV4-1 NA TGCGCCAGCAGCCAAGATACGAACGGCAACTACTATGGCTACACCTTC CASSQDTNGNYYGYTF
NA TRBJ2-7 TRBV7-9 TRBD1 TGTGCCAGCACCTCCCCAGACAGGGACCACTTCCCGCCCTACGAGCAGTACTTC CASTSPDRDHFPPYEQYF
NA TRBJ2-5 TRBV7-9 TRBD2 TGTGCCAGCAGCCCCCCGGGACTAGCGGGAGTTCGGAAAGAGACCCAGTACTTC CASSPPGLAGVRKETQYF
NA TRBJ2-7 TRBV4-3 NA TGCGCCAGCAGCCAAAGGCAGGGGAGCTCCTACGAGCAGTACTTC CASSQRQGSSYEQYF
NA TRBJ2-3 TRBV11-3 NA TGTGCCAGCAGCCGATTTAGAGGGATGACAACAGATACGCAGTATTTT CASSRFRGMTTDTQYF
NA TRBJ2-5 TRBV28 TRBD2 TGTGCCAGCAGTGACCCGGGACTAGCGGGGAGAGAGACCCAGTACTTC CASSDPGLAGRETQYF
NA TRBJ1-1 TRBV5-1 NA TGCGCCAGCAGCTTCGGGGAGTCCACTGAAGCTTTCTTT CASSFGESTEAFF
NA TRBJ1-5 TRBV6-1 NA TGTGCCAGCGGGGAACAGAGACCTAATCAGCCCCAGCATTTT CASGEQRPNQPQHF
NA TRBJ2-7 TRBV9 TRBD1 TGTGCCAGCAGCGTAGCCGGGGACAGACGTTACGAGCAGTACTTC CASSVAGDRRYEQYF
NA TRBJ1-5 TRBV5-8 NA TGTGCCAGCAGCTTGCAGAGAAACAGCCTCAATCAGCCCCAGCATTTT CASSLQRNSLNQPQHF
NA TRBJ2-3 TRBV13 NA TGTGCCAGCAGCTCCCCTACGACTGCCAGACTAGTCACAGATACGCAGTATTTT CASSSPTTARLVTDTQYF
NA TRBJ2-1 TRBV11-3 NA TGTGCCAGCAGCTTAGATAGGCTCGATGAGCAGTTCTTC CASSLDRLDEQFF
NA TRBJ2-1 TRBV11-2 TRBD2 TGTGCCAGCAGTTTTAGCGGGTGGGAGCAGTTCTTC CASSFSGWEQFF
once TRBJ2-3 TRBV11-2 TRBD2 TGTGCCAGCAGCTTTCGCGGGAGGGCGGCGACAGATACGCAGTATTTT CASSFRGRAATDTQYF
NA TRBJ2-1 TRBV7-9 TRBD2 TGTGCCAGCAGTATTAAGGGACTAGCGTTCGAGCAGTTCTTC CASSIKGLAFEQFF
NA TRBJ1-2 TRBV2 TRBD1 TGTGCCAGCAGTGACCCGGAGACAGGGGCCTCCGGCTACACCTTC CASSDPETGASGYTF
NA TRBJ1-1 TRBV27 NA TGTGCCAGCAGGGGAAGGAACACTGAAGCTTTCTTT CASRGRNTEAFF
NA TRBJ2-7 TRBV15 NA TGTGCCACCAGCCAAAGTAGGGGCGCCCCTGTCGGGGAGCAGTACTTC CATSQSRGAPVGEQYF
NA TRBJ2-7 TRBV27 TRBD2 TGTGCCAGCAGTTTAGCGGGAGGCTACGAGCAGTACTTC CASSLAGGYEQYF
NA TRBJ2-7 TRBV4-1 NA TGCGCCAGCAGCAATAACGGCCAGGAGCAGTACTTC CASSNNGQEQYF
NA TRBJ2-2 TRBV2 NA TGTGCCACCAACAGGGACGGAGGGGCTATGAACACCGGGGAGCTGTTTTTT CATNRDGGAMNTGELFF
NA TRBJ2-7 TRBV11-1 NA TGTGCCAGCAGCGTAGGGCTAGCGACCACCTACGAGCAGTACTTC CASSVGLATTYEQYF
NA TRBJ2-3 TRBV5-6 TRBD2 TGTGCCAGCAGCTTGGAAGGTAGCGGGAGACGCACAGATACGCAGTATTTT CASSLEGSGRRTDTQYF
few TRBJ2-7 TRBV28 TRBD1 TGTGCCAGCAGTGAGGACAGGGTCGCCTACGAGCAGTACTTC CASSEDRVAYEQYF
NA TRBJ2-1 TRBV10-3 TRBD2 TGTGCCATCAGTGAGTCGCAGGGAGGGGCCGCGGATGAGCAGTTCTTC CAISESQGGAADEQFF